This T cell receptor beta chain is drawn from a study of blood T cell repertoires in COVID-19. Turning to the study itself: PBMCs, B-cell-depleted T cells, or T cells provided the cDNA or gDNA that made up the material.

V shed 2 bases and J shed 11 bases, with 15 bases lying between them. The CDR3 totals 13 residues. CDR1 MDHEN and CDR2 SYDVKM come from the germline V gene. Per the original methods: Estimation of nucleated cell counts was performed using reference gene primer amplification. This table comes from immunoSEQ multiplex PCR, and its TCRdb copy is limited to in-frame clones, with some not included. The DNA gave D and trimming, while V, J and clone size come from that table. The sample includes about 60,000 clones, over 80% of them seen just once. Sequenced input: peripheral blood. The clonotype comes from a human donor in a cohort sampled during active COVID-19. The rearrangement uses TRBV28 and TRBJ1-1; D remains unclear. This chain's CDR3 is CASSLRQTGGAFF. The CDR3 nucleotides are TGTGCCAGCAGTTTAAGACAAACCGGAGGGGCTTTCTTT.